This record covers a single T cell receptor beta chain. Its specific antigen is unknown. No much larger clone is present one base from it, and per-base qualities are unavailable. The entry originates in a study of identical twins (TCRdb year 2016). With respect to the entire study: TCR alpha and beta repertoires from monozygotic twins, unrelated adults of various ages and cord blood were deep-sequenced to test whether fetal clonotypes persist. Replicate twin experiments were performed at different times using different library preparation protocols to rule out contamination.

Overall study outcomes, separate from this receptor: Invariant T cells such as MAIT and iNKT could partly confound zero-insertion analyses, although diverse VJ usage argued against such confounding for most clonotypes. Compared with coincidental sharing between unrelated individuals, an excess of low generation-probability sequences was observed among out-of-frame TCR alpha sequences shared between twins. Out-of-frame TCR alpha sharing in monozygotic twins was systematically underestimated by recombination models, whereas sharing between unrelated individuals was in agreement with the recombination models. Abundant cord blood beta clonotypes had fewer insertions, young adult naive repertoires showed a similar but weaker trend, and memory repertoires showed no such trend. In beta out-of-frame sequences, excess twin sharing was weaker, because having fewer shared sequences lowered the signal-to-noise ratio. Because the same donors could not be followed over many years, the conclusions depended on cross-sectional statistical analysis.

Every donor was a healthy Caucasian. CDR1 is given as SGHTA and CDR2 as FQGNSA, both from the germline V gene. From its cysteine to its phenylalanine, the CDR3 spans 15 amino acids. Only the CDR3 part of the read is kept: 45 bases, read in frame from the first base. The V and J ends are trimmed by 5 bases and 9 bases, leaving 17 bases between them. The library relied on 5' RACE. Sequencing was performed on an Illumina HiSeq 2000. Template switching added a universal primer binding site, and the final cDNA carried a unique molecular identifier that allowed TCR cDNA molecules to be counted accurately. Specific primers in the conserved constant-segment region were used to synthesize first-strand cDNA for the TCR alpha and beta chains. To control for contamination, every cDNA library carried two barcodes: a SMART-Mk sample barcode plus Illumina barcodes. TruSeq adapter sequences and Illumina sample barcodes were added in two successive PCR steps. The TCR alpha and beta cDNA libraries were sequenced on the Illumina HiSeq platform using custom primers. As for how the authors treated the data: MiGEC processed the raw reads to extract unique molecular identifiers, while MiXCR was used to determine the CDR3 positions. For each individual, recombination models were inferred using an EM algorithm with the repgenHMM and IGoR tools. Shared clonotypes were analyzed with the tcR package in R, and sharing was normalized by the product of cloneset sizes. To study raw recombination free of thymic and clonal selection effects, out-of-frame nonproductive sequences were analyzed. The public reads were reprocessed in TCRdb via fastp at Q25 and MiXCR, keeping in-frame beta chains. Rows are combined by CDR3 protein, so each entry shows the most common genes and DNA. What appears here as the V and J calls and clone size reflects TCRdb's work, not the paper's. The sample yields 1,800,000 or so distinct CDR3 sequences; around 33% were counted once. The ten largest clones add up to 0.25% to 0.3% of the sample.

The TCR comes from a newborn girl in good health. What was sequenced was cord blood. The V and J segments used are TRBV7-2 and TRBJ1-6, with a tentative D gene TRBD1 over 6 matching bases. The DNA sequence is TGTGCCAGCAGCATAGGACGGGGGCTTGGTTCACCCCTCCACTTT. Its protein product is CASSIGRGLGSPLHF. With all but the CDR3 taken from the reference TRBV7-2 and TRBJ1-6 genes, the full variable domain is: GAGVSQSPSNKVTEKGKDVELRCDPISGHTALYWYRQSLGQGLEFLIYFQGNSAPDKSGLPSDRFSAERTGGSVSTLTIQRTQQEDSAVYLCASSIGRGLGSPLHFGNGTRLTVT.